This T cell receptor (beta chain) was recovered during a study of response to subunit inactivated influenza vaccine. CDR1 and CDR2 from the germline V gene are MGHDK and SYGVNS. CDR3 length equals 13 residues. With regard to this clonotype: The germline gene is not matched at one end of the junction; a read error may be the cause.

TCRdb re-derived calls from the RT-PCR reads in MiXCR, one entry per CDR3 protein. This table has about 540,000 distinct CDR3 sequences, under 30% appearing once. Another study also made use of these data, one on T cells expressing NK-cell markers. Per that study: A 5'RACE template switching approach incorporating UMIs was used to make TCR beta cDNA.

The source is a man in his fifties or sixties who received an inactivated influenza vaccine. The chain links TRBV25-1 to TRBJ1-1, with TRBD1 as a possible D gene (6 bases). Sequences were derived from CD4+ T cells sorted from PBMCs, sampled 11 to 12 days after vaccination. The CDR3 is CASSETGNAEAFF. CDR3 bases: TGTGCCAGCAGTGAAACAGGGAACGCTGAAGCTTTCTTT.